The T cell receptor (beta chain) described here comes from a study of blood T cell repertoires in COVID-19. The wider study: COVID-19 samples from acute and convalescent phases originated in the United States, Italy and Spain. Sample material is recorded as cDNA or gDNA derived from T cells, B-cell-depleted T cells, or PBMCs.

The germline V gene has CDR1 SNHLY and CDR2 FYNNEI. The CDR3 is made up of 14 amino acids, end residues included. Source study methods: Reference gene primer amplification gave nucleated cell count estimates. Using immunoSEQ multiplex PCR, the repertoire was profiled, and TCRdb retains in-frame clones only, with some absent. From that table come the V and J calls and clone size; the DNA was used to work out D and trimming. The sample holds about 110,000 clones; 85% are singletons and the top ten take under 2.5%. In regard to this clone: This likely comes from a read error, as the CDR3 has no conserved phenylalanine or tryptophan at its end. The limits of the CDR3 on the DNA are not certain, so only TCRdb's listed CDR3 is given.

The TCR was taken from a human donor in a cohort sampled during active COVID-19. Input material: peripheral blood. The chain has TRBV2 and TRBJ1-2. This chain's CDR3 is CASSNKEVYGVGPS.